Listed below are T cell receptor beta chains from one sample, sequenced in a study of shared clonotypes between healthy human individuals. TCRdb keeps only in-frame clones here, not all; method: immunoSEQ multiplex PCR. The sample carries under 1,900,000 clones, less than 99% recorded once. The sample consisted of naive CD4+ T cells sorted from blood. These receptors were obtained from a man aged 25 to 40 in good health. Both conserved end residues are part of each CDR3. Fields, in order: CDR3 protein, CDR3 DNA, clone size, V gene, D gene, J gene. D genes are given only for firm matches. Clone size is not always given. Where it is, it says once, few, many or a class for expanded clones.

CDR3aa: CASSSFSQSGNTIYF
CDR3nt: TGCGCCAGCAGCTCCTTCAGTCAGTCTGGAAACACCATATATTTT
abundance: .
v_gene: TRBV5-1
d_gene: .
j_gene: TRBJ1-3

CDR3aa: CASPWGNEKLFF
CDR3nt: TGCGCCAGCCCGTGGGGAAATGAAAAACTGTTTTTT
abundance: .
v_gene: TRBV10-2
d_gene: .
j_gene: TRBJ1-4

CDR3aa: CASSEIRPRDGELFF
CDR3nt: TGTGCCAGCAGTGAAATCAGACCGAGGGACGGGGAGCTGTTTTTT
abundance: once
v_gene: TRBV2
d_gene: .
j_gene: TRBJ2-2

CDR3aa: CASSQEGFWAPETQYF
CDR3nt: TGTGCCAGCAGCCAAGAGGGCTTTTGGGCACCCGAGACCCAGTACTTC
abundance: .
v_gene: TRBV14
d_gene: .
j_gene: TRBJ2-5

CDR3aa: CASSSRTGDTIYF
CDR3nt: TGCGCCAGCAGCTCACGGACAGGGGACACCATATATTTT
abundance: .
v_gene: TRBV5-1
d_gene: TRBD1
j_gene: TRBJ1-3

CDR3aa: CASSLGTPNTGELFF
CDR3nt: TGTGCCAGCAGCTTAGGGACTCCGAACACCGGGGAGCTGTTTTTT
abundance: .
v_gene: TRBV7-3
d_gene: .
j_gene: TRBJ2-2

CDR3aa: CASVRDRAKTQYF
CDR3nt: TGTGCCAGCGTCAGGGACAGGGCAAAGACCCAGTACTTC
abundance: .
v_gene: TRBV2
d_gene: TRBD1
j_gene: TRBJ2-5

CDR3aa: CASSYDAYEQYF
CDR3nt: TGTGCCAGCAGCTACGATGCCTACGAGCAGTACTTC
abundance: once
v_gene: TRBV5-4
d_gene: .
j_gene: TRBJ2-7

CDR3aa: CSVTGDSYEQYF
CDR3nt: TGCAGCGTTACGGGAGACTCCTACGAGCAGTACTTC
abundance: .
v_gene: TRBV29-1
d_gene: .
j_gene: TRBJ2-7

CDR3aa: CASSFRGSSVYF
CDR3nt: TGTGCCAGCAGTTTCCGCGGGAGCTCCGTGTACTTC
abundance: .
v_gene: TRBV28
d_gene: TRBD2
j_gene: TRBJ2-7

CDR3aa: CASSLSGIYGELFF
CDR3nt: TGTGCCAGCAGCTTGAGCGGGATATACGGGGAGCTGTTTTTT
abundance: .
v_gene: TRBV7-9
d_gene: TRBD2
j_gene: TRBJ2-2

CDR3aa: CASSATGAGANVLTF
CDR3nt: TGTGCCAGCAGCGCCACAGGGGCTGGGGCCAACGTCCTGACTTTC
abundance: .
v_gene: TRBV6-1
d_gene: TRBD1
j_gene: TRBJ2-6

CDR3aa: CASSLSDRINQPQHF
CDR3nt: TGTGCCAGCAGTTTATCGGACAGGATTAATCAGCCCCAGCATTTT
abundance: .
v_gene: TRBV27
d_gene: TRBD1
j_gene: TRBJ1-5

CDR3aa: CASSRQGFYEKLFF
CDR3nt: TGTGCCAGCAGTAGACAGGGTTTTTATGAAAAACTGTTTTTT
abundance: once
v_gene: TRBV28
d_gene: TRBD1
j_gene: TRBJ1-4

CDR3aa: CASSVMGPGSSGNTIYF
CDR3nt: TGTGCCAGCAGCGTAATGGGTCCAGGGAGCTCTGGAAACACCATATATTTT
abundance: once
v_gene: TRBV9
d_gene: .
j_gene: TRBJ1-3

CDR3aa: CASRPRGSSGNTIYF
CDR3nt: TGTGCCAGCAGGCCTCGCGGGAGCTCTGGAAACACCATATATTTT
abundance: .
v_gene: TRBV6-5
d_gene: .
j_gene: TRBJ1-3

CDR3aa: CASTRGPNPYEQYF
CDR3nt: TGCGCCAGCACCCGCGGGCCCAACCCCTACGAGCAGTACTTC
abundance: .
v_gene: TRBV5-1
d_gene: .
j_gene: TRBJ2-7

CDR3aa: CASSPGLAGTDTQYF
CDR3nt: TGTGCCAGCAGCCCGGGACTAGCGGGGACAGATACGCAGTATTTT
abundance: .
v_gene: TRBV9
d_gene: TRBD2
j_gene: TRBJ2-3

CDR3aa: CASSLSSGLGLEPQHF
CDR3nt: TGTGCCAGCAGTTTAAGTTCAGGGCTCGGGTTGGAGCCCCAGCATTTT
abundance: .
v_gene: TRBV28
d_gene: .
j_gene: TRBJ1-5

CDR3aa: CASSEYASGRGSSYEQYF
CDR3nt: TGTGCCAGCAGTGAATATGCTAGCGGGAGGGGGTCCTCCTACGAGCAGTACTTC
abundance: .
v_gene: TRBV25-1
d_gene: TRBD2
j_gene: TRBJ2-7

CDR3aa: CASSLEDRFYEQYF
CDR3nt: TGTGCCAGCAGTTTAGAAGACAGGTTCTACGAGCAGTACTTC
abundance: .
v_gene: TRBV6-5
d_gene: .
j_gene: TRBJ2-7

CDR3aa: CASSDVRTGVEKLFF
CDR3nt: TGCGCCAGCAGCGACGTTCGGACAGGGGTCGAAAAACTGTTTTTT
abundance: .
v_gene: TRBV5-1
d_gene: TRBD1
j_gene: TRBJ1-4

CDR3aa: CASSLVRASGNTIYF
CDR3nt: TGTGCCAGCAGCTTAGTAAGGGCCTCTGGAAACACCATATATTTT
abundance: .
v_gene: TRBV7-9
d_gene: .
j_gene: TRBJ1-3

CDR3aa: CAISEGVADEQYF
CDR3nt: TGTGCCATCAGTGAGGGGGTGGCTGACGAGCAGTACTTC
abundance: .
v_gene: TRBV10-3
d_gene: .
j_gene: TRBJ2-7

CDR3aa: CASSHSPLGRYSYEQYF
CDR3nt: TGCGCCAGCAGCCATTCACCCCTCGGCAGGTACTCCTACGAGCAGTACTTC
abundance: .
v_gene: TRBV4-3
d_gene: .
j_gene: TRBJ2-7

CDR3aa: CASSPQGSGANVLTF
CDR3nt: TGCGCCAGCAGCCCACAGGGATCTGGGGCCAACGTCCTGACTTTC
abundance: .
v_gene: TRBV5-1
d_gene: .
j_gene: TRBJ2-6

CDR3aa: CASSLQGAINYNEQFF
CDR3nt: TGCGCCAGCAGCTTACAGGGGGCGATAAACTACAATGAGCAGTTCTTC
abundance: .
v_gene: TRBV5-1
d_gene: TRBD1
j_gene: TRBJ2-1

CDR3aa: CASSSGRTGSYEQYF
CDR3nt: TGTGCCAGCAGTTCCGGGCGGACGGGCTCCTACGAGCAGTACTTC
abundance: .
v_gene: TRBV28
d_gene: .
j_gene: TRBJ2-7

CDR3aa: CASSIRLAGRETQYF
CDR3nt: TGTGCCAGTAGTATTAGACTAGCGGGGAGAGAGACCCAGTACTTC
abundance: .
v_gene: TRBV19
d_gene: TRBD2
j_gene: TRBJ2-5

CDR3aa: CASSPPRQWSYEQYF
CDR3nt: TGTGCCAGCAGTCCCCCCCGACAGTGGTCCTACGAGCAGTACTTC
abundance: .
v_gene: TRBV28
d_gene: .
j_gene: TRBJ2-7

CDR3aa: CASTSGLNTEAFF
CDR3nt: TGTGCCAGCACCTCTGGCCTTAACACTGAAGCTTTCTTT
abundance: .
v_gene: TRBV7-9
d_gene: .
j_gene: TRBJ1-1

CDR3aa: CASSLVGTALTGELFF
CDR3nt: TGTGCCAGCAGCTTAGTCGGGACAGCGCTCACCGGGGAGCTGTTTTTT
abundance: .
v_gene: TRBV7-2
d_gene: TRBD1
j_gene: TRBJ2-2

CDR3aa: CASPHPGYEQYF
CDR3nt: TGTGCCAGCCCCCACCCAGGATACGAGCAGTACTTC
abundance: .
v_gene: TRBV6-4
d_gene: .
j_gene: TRBJ2-7

CDR3aa: CASRLGNQPQHF
CDR3nt: TGTGCCAGCCGGTTGGGCAATCAGCCCCAGCATTTT
abundance: .
v_gene: TRBV6-1
d_gene: .
j_gene: TRBJ1-5

CDR3aa: CASSYRRVGSFF
CDR3nt: TGTGCCAGCAGTTACAGACGCGTGGGATCGTTCTTC
abundance: .
v_gene: TRBV6-5
d_gene: .
j_gene: TRBJ2-1

CDR3aa: CASSVEGQPQHF
CDR3nt: TGTGCCAGCAGTGTCGAGGGCCAGCCCCAGCATTTT
abundance: .
v_gene: TRBV2
d_gene: .
j_gene: TRBJ1-5

CDR3aa: CSVNRDRAYNEQFF
CDR3nt: TGCAGCGTTAACCGGGACAGGGCTTACAATGAGCAGTTCTTC
abundance: .
v_gene: TRBV29-1
d_gene: TRBD1
j_gene: TRBJ2-1